This entry concerns a single TCR beta chain. The antigen it recognizes is unknown. Base qualities are not provided; no much larger clone lies one nucleotide away. This entry is derived from a study of T cell repertoires in cytomegalovirus infection (dated by TCRdb to 2018 to 2020). Broadly, across the study: Because public TCR beta signatures pointed to carriage of CMV infection together with the matching HLA type, the HLA type of each donor mattered for the analysis.

Study-wide findings and limitations: In the ex vivo response, HLA-C-restricted CMV-specific TCR beta clonotypes were dominant, and in two of eight donors the single most frequent clonotype came from this HLA-C-restricted group. In both this cohort and an independent roughly 350-donor cohort, the cumulative frequency of public TCR beta family members distinguished carriers of CMV infection plus the relevant HLA type.

The CDR3 numbers 15 residues from cysteine through phenylalanine. Just the 45-base CDR3 DNA is kept, in frame starting at base 1. From a lookup of the germline V gene (reference sequence), CDR1 and CDR2 are SEHNR and FQNEAQ. At the junction V is shortened by 5 bases and J by 1 base; bases outside the gene matches: 7. The sequencing machine was an Illumina HiSeq 1500. TCRdb trimmed the raw reads at Q25, called clones with MiXCR and kept productive beta chains. Rows are unified per CDR3 protein, each entry keeping the most common DNA and genes. The sample table holds 290,000 or so distinct CDR3 sequences, of which roughly a tenth were seen once. Over 2.5% of the sample belongs to the ten largest clones.

Recombination joined TRBV7-9 with TRBJ2-5; 7 of the junction bases match TRBD1. The sequenced material came from PBMCs. The receptor's source is a human donor in good health (CMV status not recorded). Some clones in this sample may be carry-over from other donors' samples. The CDR3 is CASSPIDRVQETQYF. The sequenced DNA: TGTGCCAGCAGCCCAATTGACAGGGTCCAAGAGACCCAGTACTTC.